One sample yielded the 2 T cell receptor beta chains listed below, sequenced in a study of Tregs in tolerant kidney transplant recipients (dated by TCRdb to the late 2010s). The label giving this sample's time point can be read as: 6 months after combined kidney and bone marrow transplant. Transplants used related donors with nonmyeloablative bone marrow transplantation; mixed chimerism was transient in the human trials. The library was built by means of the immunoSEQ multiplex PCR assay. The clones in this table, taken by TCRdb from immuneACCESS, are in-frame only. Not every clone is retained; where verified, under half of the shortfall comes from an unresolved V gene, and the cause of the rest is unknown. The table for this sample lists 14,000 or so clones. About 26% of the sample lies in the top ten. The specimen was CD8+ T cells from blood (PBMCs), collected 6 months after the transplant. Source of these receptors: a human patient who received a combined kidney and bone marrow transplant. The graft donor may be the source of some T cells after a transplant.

The CDR3 reads CASRGQGAYGYTF. Incomplete CDR3 DNA: TGCGCCAGCAGGGGACAGGGAGCCTATGGC. This chain connects TRBV5-1 to TRBJ1-2; 9 bases agree with TRBD1. The read falls 3 residues short of the CDR3 end, and the missing part is taken from the germline J gene. V lost 5 bases and J lost 4; bases outside the gene matches: 3. The CDR3 runs to 13 residues. In germline, CDR1 is SGHRS, CDR2 YFSETQ.

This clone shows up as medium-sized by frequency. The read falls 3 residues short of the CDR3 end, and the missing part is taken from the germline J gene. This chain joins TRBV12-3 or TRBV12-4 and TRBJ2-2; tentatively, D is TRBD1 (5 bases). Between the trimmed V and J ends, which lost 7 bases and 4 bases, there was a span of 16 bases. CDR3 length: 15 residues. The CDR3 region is CASTRSGQGTGELFF. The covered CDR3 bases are TGTGCCAGCACCCGGTCCGGGCAGGGCACCGGGGAG.